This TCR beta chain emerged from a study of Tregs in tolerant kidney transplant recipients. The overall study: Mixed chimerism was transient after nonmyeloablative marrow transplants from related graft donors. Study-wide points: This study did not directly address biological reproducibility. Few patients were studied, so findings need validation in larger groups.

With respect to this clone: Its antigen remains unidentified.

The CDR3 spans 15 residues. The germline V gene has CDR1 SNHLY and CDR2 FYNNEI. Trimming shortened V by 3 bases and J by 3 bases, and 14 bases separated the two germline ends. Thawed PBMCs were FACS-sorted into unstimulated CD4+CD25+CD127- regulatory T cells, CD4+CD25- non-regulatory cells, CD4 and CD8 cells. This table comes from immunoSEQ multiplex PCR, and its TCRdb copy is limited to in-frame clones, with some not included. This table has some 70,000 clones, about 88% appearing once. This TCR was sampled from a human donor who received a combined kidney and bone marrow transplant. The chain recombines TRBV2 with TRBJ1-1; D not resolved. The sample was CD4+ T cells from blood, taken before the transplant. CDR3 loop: CASSDGGIADTEAFF. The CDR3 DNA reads TGTGCCAGCAGTGATGGCGGTATTGCGGACACTGAAGCTTTCTTT.